This T cell receptor beta chain was recovered during a study of T-cell reconstitution after alpha-beta-depleted transplantation in children. The CDR3 spans 14 residues. Trimming removed 7 bases from V and 0 bases from J, with 12 bases in between. Germline V gene sequence: CDR1 ENHRY, CDR2 SYGVKD. It was with unique molecular identifiers that the TCRbeta library was prepared. TCRdb itself ran the PCR reads through MiXCR, one entry per CDR3 protein. Seen here are nearly 550,000 distinct CDR3 sequences, about 17% observed once, and the top ten hold 2.5% to 3.5%. The rearrangement uses TRBV10-3 and TRBJ2-5, with D unresolved. The sequence was obtained from a human donor who donated a stem cell graft to a child with acute lymphoblastic leukemia. This sample comprised PBMCs from the stem cell graft donor, obtained from the stem cell graft. The CDR3 DNA follows: TGTGCCATCAAGGAGCGACCGTACCAAGAGACCCAGTACTTC. Its translation is CAIKERPYQETQYF.